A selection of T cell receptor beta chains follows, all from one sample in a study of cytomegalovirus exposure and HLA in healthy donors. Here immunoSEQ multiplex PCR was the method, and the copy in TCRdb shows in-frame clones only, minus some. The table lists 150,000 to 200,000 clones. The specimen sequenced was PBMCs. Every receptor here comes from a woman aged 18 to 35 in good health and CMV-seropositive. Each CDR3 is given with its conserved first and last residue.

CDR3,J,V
CASSPSAGTSTDTQYF,TRBJ2-3,TRBV18
CASSRGGTQYF,TRBJ2-3,TRBV11-2
CASSEFSGGDNEQFF,TRBJ2-1,TRBV2
CATSRDLWSYYGYTF,TRBJ1-2,TRBV15
CASSMGQGVAQYF,TRBJ2-5,TRBV7-2
CAWSRGQGGNQPQHF,TRBJ1-5,TRBV30
CAISRQGGTEAFF,TRBJ1-1,TRBV10-3
CASSMGTLNYGYTF,TRBJ1-2,TRBV19
CASGSGQGAIGGDEQFF,TRBJ2-1,TRBV12-5
CAWSVRVTEAFF,TRBJ1-1,TRBV30
CASSPGTGGGYTF,TRBJ1-2,TRBV6-5
CSAPGDTEAFF,TRBJ1-1,TRBV20-1
CATSRGPSGNSDTQYF,TRBJ2-3,TRBV15
CASSLGGYGYTF,TRBJ1-2,TRBV7-8
CASSARDTLGNTIYF,TRBJ1-3,TRBV11-3
CASSPGTGGYTEAFF,TRBJ1-1,TRBV27
CSVTQREAHNEQFF,TRBJ2-1,TRBV29-1
CASSQGGEAGELFF,TRBJ2-2,TRBV6-5
CASSPGLAAASYEQYF,TRBJ2-7,TRBV27
CASSTPIRDSPLAGYEQYF,TRBJ2-7,TRBV19
CASRPTGGAPTFFGYTF,TRBJ1-2,TRBV4-1
CASSLVPYGSNTGELFF,TRBJ2-2,TRBV5-1
CASSQTGNNSPLHF,TRBJ1-6,TRBV11-3
CASRGDFLRRAFF,TRBJ1-1,TRBV2
CASSPEPGGTEAFF,TRBJ1-1,TRBV2
CASSSDRIRSTEAFF,TRBJ1-1,TRBV10-2
CASSHFQGHHSYNEQFF,TRBJ2-1,TRBV4-3
CASSLSTEAFF,TRBJ1-1,TRBV14
CASSSSSGARGETQYF,TRBJ2-5,TRBV5-4
CSSEGTHEQYF,TRBJ2-7,TRBV20-1
CAISELGLAGDEQYF,TRBJ2-7,TRBV10-3
CASGLDTTGSYGYTF,TRBJ1-2,TRBV12-5
CASSLGDSPYYGYTF,TRBJ1-2,TRBV7-2
CASRRDINQPQHF,TRBJ1-5,TRBV6-5
CSVESRLSNTEAFF,TRBJ1-1,TRBV29-1
CASSSPPHRVVGNEQFF,TRBJ2-1,TRBV13
CSVGRDDNQPQHF,TRBJ1-5,TRBV29-1
CASSRGGYNEQFF,TRBJ2-1,TRBV7-2
CASSTLVGTGSYNEQFF,TRBJ2-1,TRBV27
CASSLDLAGEQFF,TRBJ2-1,TRBV5-1
CASSSWRDRGEGYTF,TRBJ1-2,TRBV7-9
CASSPDREDEAFF,TRBJ1-1,TRBV9
CASSVEGWQQETQYF,TRBJ2-5,TRBV9
CASSQDRGPGNTIYF,TRBJ1-3,TRBV4-2
CASSIDPEHYGYTF,TRBJ1-2,TRBV19
CASSRVQGVGEKLFF,TRBJ1-4,TRBV14
CASSPTGLRDYGYTF,TRBJ1-2,TRBV18